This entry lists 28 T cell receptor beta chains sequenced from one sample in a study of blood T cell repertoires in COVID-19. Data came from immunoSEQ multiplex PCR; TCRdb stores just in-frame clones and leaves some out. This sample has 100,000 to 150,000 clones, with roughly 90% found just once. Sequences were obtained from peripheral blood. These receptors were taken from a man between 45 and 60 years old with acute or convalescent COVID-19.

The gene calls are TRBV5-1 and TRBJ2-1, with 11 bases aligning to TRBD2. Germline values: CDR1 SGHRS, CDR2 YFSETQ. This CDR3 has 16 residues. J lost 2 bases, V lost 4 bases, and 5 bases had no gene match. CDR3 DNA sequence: TGCGCCAGCAGCAGGGGACTAGCGGAAACCTACAATGAGCAGTTCTTC. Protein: CASSRGLAETYNEQFF.

CDR3 in DNA: TGTGCCTCTTCAACGGGGAGAGCTAGGAGCACCTACAATGAGCAGTTCTTC. Its translation: CASSTGRARSTYNEQFF. The rearrangement uses TRBV10-3 and TRBJ2-1, with D possibly being TRBD2 (5 bases). Germline CDR1 and CDR2: ENHRY and SYGVKD. V dropped 11 bases and J dropped 2 bases, with 25 bases sitting between them. The CDR3 is made up of 17 amino acids.

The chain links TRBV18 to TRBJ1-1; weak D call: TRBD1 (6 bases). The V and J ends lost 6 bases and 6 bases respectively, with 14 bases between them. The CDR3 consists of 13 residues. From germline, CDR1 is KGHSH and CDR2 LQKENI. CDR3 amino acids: CASSLPGASEAFF. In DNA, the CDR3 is TGTGCCAGCTCTCTCCCAGGGGCGTCTGAAGCTTTCTTT.

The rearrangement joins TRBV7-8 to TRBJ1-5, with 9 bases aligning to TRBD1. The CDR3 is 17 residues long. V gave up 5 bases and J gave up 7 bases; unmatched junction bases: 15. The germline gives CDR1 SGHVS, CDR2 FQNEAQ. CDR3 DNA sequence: TGTGCCAGCAGCCCCACCCCGGGACAGGGATTGGGACAGCCCCAGCATTTT. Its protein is CASSPTPGQGLGQPQHF. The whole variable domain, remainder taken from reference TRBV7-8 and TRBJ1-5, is GAGVSQSPRYKVAKRGQDVALRCDPISGHVSLFWYQQALGQGPEFLTYFQNEAQLDKSGLPSDRFFAERPEGSVSTLKIQRTQQEDSAVYLCASSPTPGQGLGQPQHFGDGTRLSIL.

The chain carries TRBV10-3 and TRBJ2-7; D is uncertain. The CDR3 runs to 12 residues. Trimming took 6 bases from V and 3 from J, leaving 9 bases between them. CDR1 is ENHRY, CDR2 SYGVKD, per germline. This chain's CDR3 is CAISPTGYEQYF. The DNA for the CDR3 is TGTGCCATCAGCCCGACGGGCTACGAGCAGTACTTC.

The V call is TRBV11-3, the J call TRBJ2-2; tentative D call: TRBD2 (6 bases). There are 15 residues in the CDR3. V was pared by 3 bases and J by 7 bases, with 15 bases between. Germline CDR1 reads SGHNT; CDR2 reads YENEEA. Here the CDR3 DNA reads TGTGCCAGCAGCTTTGGGGGGAGTGAGAACGGGGAGCTGTTTTTT. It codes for CASSFGGSENGELFF.

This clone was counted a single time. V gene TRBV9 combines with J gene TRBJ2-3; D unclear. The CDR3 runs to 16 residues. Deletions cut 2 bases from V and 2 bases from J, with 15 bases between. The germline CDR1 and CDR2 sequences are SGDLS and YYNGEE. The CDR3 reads CASSVYSRAPTDTQYF. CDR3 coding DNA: TGTGCCAGCAGCGTCTATTCCCGTGCTCCCACAGATACGCAGTATTTT.

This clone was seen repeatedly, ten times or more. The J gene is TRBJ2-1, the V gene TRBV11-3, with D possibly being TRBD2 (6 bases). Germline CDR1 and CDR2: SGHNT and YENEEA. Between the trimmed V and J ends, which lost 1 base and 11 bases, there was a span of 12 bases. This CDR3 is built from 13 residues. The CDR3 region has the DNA TGTGCCAGCAGCTTAGGCGGGGCCCGTCAGCAGTTCTTC. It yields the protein CASSLGGARQQFF.

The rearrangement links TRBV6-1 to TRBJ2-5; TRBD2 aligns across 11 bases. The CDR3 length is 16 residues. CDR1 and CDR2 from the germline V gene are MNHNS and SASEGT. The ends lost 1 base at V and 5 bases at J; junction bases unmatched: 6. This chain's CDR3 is CASSEVGSGREETQYF. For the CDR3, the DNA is TGTGCCAGCAGTGAAGTCGGTAGCGGGAGGGAGGAGACCCAGTACTTC.

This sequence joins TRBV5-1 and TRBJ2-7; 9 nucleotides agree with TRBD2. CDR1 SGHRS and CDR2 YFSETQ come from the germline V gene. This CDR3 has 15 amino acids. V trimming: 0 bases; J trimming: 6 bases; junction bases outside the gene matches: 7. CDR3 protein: CASSLAVLAGGEQYF. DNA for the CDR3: TGCGCCAGCAGCTTGGCCGTACTAGCGGGTGGCGAGCAGTACTTC.

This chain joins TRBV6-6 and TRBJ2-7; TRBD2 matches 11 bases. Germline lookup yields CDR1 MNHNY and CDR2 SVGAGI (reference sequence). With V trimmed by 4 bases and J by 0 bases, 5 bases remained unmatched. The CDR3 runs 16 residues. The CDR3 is CASSLGLAVISYEQYF. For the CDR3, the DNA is TGTGCCAGCAGTTTGGGACTAGCGGTAATCTCCTACGAGCAGTACTTC.

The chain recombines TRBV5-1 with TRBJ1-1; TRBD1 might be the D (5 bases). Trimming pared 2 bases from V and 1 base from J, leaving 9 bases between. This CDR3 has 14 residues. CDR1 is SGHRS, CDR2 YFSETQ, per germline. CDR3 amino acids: CASSFRARNTEAFF. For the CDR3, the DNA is TGCGCCAGCAGCTTCAGGGCTCGGAACACTGAAGCTTTCTTT.

The chain's CDR3 is CATSDSTGVETQYF. DNA of the CDR3: TGTGCCACCAGTGATTCGACAGGGGTAGAGACCCAGTACTTC. The V gene is TRBV24-1, the J gene TRBJ2-5, with 8 bases lining up with TRBD1. Looked up from germline, CDR1 is KGHDR and CDR2 is SFDVKD. This CDR3 comprises 14 residues. Unmatched junction bases numbered 2, after V lost 2 bases and J lost 4 bases.

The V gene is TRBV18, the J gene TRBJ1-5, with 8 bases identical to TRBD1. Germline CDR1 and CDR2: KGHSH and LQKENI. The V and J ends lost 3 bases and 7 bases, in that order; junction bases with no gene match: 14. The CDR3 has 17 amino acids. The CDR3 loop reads CASSPLHQGAQGQPQHF. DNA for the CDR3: TGTGCCAGCTCACCGCTACACCAGGGGGCTCAGGGGCAGCCCCAGCATTTT.

CDR3 sequence: CASSRHPGLVNEQFF. The CDR3, as DNA: TGTGCCAGCAGCCGCCATCCGGGACTAGTGAATGAGCAGTTCTTC. V gene TRBV3-1 (or the pseudogene TRBV3-2) combines with J gene TRBJ2-1; 8 nucleotides match TRBD2. The CDR3 spans 15 residues. The junction had 9 bases not matched to a gene; V was cut back by 4 bases and J by 7 bases. The germline gives CDR1 LGHDT, CDR2 YNNKEL (reference sequence).

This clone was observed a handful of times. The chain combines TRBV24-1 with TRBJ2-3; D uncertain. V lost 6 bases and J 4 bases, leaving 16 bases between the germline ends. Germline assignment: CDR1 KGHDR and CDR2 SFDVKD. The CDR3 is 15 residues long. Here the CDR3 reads CATSPAELNPDTQYF. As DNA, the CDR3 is TGTGCCACCAGTCCCGCGGAGCTTAACCCAGATACGCAGTATTTT.

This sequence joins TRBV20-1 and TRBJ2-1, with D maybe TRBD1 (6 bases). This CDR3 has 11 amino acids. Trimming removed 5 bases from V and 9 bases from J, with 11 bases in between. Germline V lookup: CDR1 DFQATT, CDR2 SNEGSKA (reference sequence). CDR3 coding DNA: TGCAGTGCTCGACAGGTAGTTGAGCAGTTCTTC. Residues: CSARQVVEQFF.

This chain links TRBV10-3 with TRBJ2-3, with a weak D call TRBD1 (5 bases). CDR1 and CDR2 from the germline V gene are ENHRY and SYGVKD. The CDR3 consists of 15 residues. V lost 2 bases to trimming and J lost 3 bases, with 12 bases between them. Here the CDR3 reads CAISEQGFGTDTQYF. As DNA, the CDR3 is TGTGCCATCAGTGAGCAGGGTTTTGGGACAGATACGCAGTATTTT.

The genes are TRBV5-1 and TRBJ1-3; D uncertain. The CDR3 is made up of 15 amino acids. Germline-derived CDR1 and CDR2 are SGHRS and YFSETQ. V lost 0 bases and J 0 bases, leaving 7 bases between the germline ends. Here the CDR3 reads CASSLDGDSGNTIYF. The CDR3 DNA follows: TGCGCCAGCAGCTTGGACGGAGACTCTGGAAACACCATATATTTT. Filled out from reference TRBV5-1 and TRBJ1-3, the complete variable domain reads KAGVTQTPRYLIKTRGQQVTLSCSPISGHRSVSWYQQTPGQGLQFLFEYFSETQRNKGNFPGRFSGRQFSNSRSEMNVSTLELGDSALYLCASSLDGDSGNTIYFGEGSWLTVV.

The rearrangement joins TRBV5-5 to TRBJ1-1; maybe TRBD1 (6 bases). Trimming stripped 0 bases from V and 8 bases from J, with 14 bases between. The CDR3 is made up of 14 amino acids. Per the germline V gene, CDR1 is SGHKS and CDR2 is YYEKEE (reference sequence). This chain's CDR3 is CASSLERFQGEAFF. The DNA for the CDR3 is TGTGCCAGCAGCTTGGAAAGGTTTCAGGGGGAAGCTTTCTTT.

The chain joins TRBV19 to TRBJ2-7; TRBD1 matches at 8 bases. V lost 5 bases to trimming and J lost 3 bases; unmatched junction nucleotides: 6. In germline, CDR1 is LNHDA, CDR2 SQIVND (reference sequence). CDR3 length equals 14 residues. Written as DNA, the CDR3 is TGTGCCAGTAGTTGGGCGACAGGGGACTACGAGCAGTACTTC. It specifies CASSWATGDYEQYF.

The chain's CDR3 is CASSFRGAGTEAFF. In DNA form, the CDR3 reads TGTGCCAGCAGTTTTCGTGGGGCAGGGACTGAAGCTTTCTTT. The rearrangement links TRBV27 to TRBJ1-1, with D maybe TRBD1 (5 bases). V dropped 3 bases and J dropped 5 bases, with 13 bases sitting between them. Germline V gene lookup returns CDR1 MNHEY and CDR2 SMNVEV (reference sequence). This CDR3 has 14 amino acids.

The CDR3, as DNA: TGTGCCAGCCGTGGACAGGGGGTGTGGGTCACTGAAGCTTTCTTT. It encodes CASRGQGVWVTEAFF. The rearrangement links TRBV21-1 to TRBJ1-1; TRBD1 is taken as the D call from the table, unchecked against the DNA. TRBV21-1 is deemed a pseudogene. This CDR3 is built from 15 residues.

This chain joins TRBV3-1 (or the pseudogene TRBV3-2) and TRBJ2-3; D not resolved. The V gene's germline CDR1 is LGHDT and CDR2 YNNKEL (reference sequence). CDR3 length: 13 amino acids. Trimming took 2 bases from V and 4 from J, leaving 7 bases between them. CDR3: CASSQLGPDTQYF. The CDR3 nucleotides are TGTGCCAGCAGCCAACTCGGTCCAGATACGCAGTATTTT.

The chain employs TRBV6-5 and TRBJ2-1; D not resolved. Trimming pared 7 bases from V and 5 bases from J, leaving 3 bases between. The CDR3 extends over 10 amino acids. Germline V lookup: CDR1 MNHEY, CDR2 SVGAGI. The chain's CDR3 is CASTDNEQFF. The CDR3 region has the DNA TGTGCCAGCACCGACAATGAGCAGTTCTTC.

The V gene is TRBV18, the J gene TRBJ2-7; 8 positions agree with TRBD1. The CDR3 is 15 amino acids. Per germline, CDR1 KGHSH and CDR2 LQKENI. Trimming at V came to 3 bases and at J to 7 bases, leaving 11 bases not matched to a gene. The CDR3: CASSPSIGQGREQYF. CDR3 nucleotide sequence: TGTGCCAGCTCACCTTCTATTGGACAGGGTCGAGAGCAGTACTTC.

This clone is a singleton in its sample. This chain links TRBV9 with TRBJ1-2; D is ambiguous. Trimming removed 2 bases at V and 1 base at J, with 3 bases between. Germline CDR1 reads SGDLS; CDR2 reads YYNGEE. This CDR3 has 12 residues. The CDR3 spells CASSVLNYGYTF. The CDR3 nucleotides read TGTGCCAGCAGCGTCCTTAACTATGGCTACACCTTC.

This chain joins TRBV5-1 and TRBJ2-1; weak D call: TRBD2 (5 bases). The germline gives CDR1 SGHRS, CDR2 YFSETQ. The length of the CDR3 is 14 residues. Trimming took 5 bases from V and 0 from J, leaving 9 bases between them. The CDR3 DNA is TGCGCCAGCAGTCAGACTAACTCCTACAATGAGCAGTTCTTC. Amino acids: CASSQTNSYNEQFF.